The clone carrying this T cell receptor (beta chain) was seen at least ten times. Its antigen is undetermined. Primers used in a second PCR of roughly 6 to 12 cycles were a sample-barcoded 5' primer and a J-beta primer mix. Using its own MiXCR run on the 5' RACE reads, TCRdb lists one record per CDR3 protein. The sample holds 700,000 to 850,000 distinct CDR3 sequences, under 40% seen once. The CDR3 covers 14 residues. Per germline, CDR1 SGHTA and CDR2 FQGNSA. Deletions cut 5 bases from V and 7 bases from J, with 15 bases between. These data are taken from a study of blood T cells in healthy people across ages. Notes on the study in general: More naive CD4+ cells and higher diversity marked long-lived donors relative to aged donors.

The amount of total RNA extracted per sample was at least 5.5 micrograms. V gene TRBV7-2 combines with J gene TRBJ2-1; D tentatively reads TRBD1 or TRBD2 (6 bases each). The origin of this receptor is a man between 18 and 29 years old in good health. Sequencing was carried out using blood. The DNA for the CDR3 is TGTGCCAGCAGCCGGGAGCCGAGGGGGAATGAGCAGTTCTTC. Translation gives CASSREPRGNEQFF.